The subject of this entry is one T cell receptor beta chain. The antigen is unknown. This entry belongs to a study of T cells in localized non-small cell lung cancer. Study-wide points: A raised T cell density in blood coincided with lengthier overall survival.

TCRdb's table, derived via immunoSEQ multiplex PCR, lists solely in-frame clones and lacks some. The data hold more than 45,000 clones, with over 80% observed a single time. The sequencing here drew on peripheral blood mononuclear cells, taken before any cancer treatment. The sequence derives from a man aged 35-69 years with stage III lung adenocarcinoma.

CDR3 loop: CASSLGEDGNEQFF. CDR3 DNA sequence: TGTGCCAGCAGCTTGGGGGAGGACGGCAATGAGCAGTTCTTC. V and J are TRBV7-9 and TRBJ2-1, with D perhaps TRBD2 (6 bases). V dropped 3 bases and J dropped 6 bases, with 12 bases sitting between them. The CDR3 has 14 amino acids. Germline V gene lookup returns CDR1 SEHNR and CDR2 FQNEAQ (reference sequence).